This TCR beta chain was sequenced for a study of cytomegalovirus exposure and HLA in healthy donors. Study results and limitations: With high specificity and sensitivity, the classifier reportedly diagnosed cytomegalovirus status.

Comment on this clone: Its antigen is unknown.

Germline loops: CDR1 MRHNA, CDR2 SNTAGT. V dropped 3 bases and J dropped 0; count of bases not matched to a gene: 0. This CDR3 is built from 15 residues. Both 60 Vbeta primers and 13 Jbeta primers went into the PCR. The method was immunoSEQ multiplex PCR; TCRdb's version includes in-frame clones alone and lacks a portion of them. This table has approximately 120,000 clones, approximately 80% appearing once. The rearrangement uses TRBV6-4 and TRBJ2-3; the match to TRBD1 covers 10 bases. The sequencing sample was made of PBMCs. This clonotype was obtained from a man aged 35-49 years in good health and CMV-seropositive. CDR3 nucleotides: TGTGCCAGCAGTGAGGGACAGGGGAGCACAGATACGCAGTATTTT. It specifies CASSEGQGSTDTQYF.